These 21 T cell receptor beta chains were all obtained from the same sample, sequenced in a study of T-cell memory formation after mild COVID-19. Using its own MiXCR run on the 5' RACE reads, TCRdb lists one record per CDR3 protein. This table holds a few hundred thousand distinct CDR3 sequences, 8% to 9.5% found once. The sequenced sample was PBMCs or a T cell subset sorted from them (not recorded which). These receptors all come from a man younger than 35 who had mild COVID-19 (a few samples of this study predate the infection). Cell type and time point are not known.

This rearrangement joins TRBV29-1 to TRBJ2-5; no reliable D call. This CDR3 has 12 amino acids. Germline values: CDR1 SQVTM, CDR2 ANQGSEA. Deletions cut 5 bases from V and 5 bases from J, with 12 bases between. The CDR3 here is CSVSWRRETQYF. In DNA, the CDR3 is TGCAGCGTTAGTTGGCGACGGGAGACCCAGTACTTC.

The chain is built from TRBV5-6 and TRBJ1-1; TRBD1 might be the D (6 bases). The ends were cut back, 2 bases at V and 7 bases at J, with 9 bases in the middle. This CDR3 has 12 amino acids. Germline values: CDR1 SGHDT, CDR2 YYEEEE. In DNA, the CDR3 is TGTGCCAGCAGCTTCGACAGGTTTGAAGCTTTCTTT. Encoded protein: CASSFDRFEAFF.

This rearrangement joins TRBV7-2 to TRBJ1-4; D may be TRBD1 (5 bases). There are 13 residues in the CDR3. V shed 1 base and J shed 8 bases, with 8 bases lying between them. Germline CDR1 is SGHTA and CDR2 is FQGNSA. The CDR3 reads CASSLESGEKLFF. Written as DNA, the CDR3 is TGTGCCAGCAGCTTAGAGTCAGGGGAAAAACTGTTTTTT.

The chain uses TRBV4-1 and TRBJ2-7; D not resolved. CDR3 size: 15 residues. Germline loops: CDR1 MGHRA, CDR2 YSYEKL. The V end was cut by 4 bases, the J end by 6 bases, with 19 bases between. Here the CDR3 DNA reads TGCGCCAGCAGCCCCCGACCGAATCAAATGGGCGAGCAGTACTTC. Its protein product is CASSPRPNQMGEQYF.

This clonotype was counted a few times. This sequence joins TRBV20-1 and TRBJ2-3; 14 bases are shared with TRBD2. Losses at the gene ends were 2 bases for V and 9 bases for J; bases not matched to a gene: 10. Germline CDR1 and CDR2: DFQATT and SNEGSKA (reference sequence). The CDR3 runs 16 residues. DNA of the CDR3: TGCAGTGCTAGAATCCCGGGACTAGCGGGGGAATTGACGCAGTATTTT. Its translation: CSARIPGLAGELTQYF.

This clonotype was found a few times. V gene TRBV12-3 or TRBV12-4 combines with J gene TRBJ1-2, with 8 nucleotides matching TRBD1. With V trimmed by 6 bases and J by 11 bases, 14 bases remained unmatched. This CDR3 region has 14 residues. CDR3 loop: CASRRMGQVRWYTF. The CDR3 DNA is TGTGCCAGCAGACGAATGGGACAGGTCAGGTGGTACACCTTC.

The chain uses TRBV12-3 or TRBV12-4 and TRBJ1-6, with D possibly matching TRBD1 (6 bases). The V end lost 0 bases, the J end lost 8 bases, and 14 bases lay between the germline ends. There are 16 residues in the CDR3. CDR3 region: CASSLAAGAPDSPLHF. The CDR3 DNA is TGTGCCAGCAGTTTAGCGGCAGGGGCGCCTGATTCACCCCTCCACTTT.

This clonotype was seen more than once but under ten times. This chain links TRBV6-2 or TRBV6-3 with TRBJ1-1; 9 nucleotides line up with TRBD1. CDR3 size: 16 residues. From germline, CDR1 is MNHEY and CDR2 SVGEGT. The ends lost 5 bases at V and 4 bases at J; junction bases unmatched: 11. CDR3 region: CASSKQPGQGGTEAFF. The CDR3 DNA reads TGTGCCAGCAGTAAACAACCGGGACAGGGAGGCACTGAAGCTTTCTTT.

In regard to this clonotype: At one end the junction does not follow the germline gene, possibly because of a read error. The chain uses TRBV29-1 and TRBJ1-1, with unresolved D. There are 12 residues in the CDR3. Germline loops: CDR1 SQVTM, CDR2 ANQGSEA. Here the CDR3 DNA reads TGCAGCGTTGAACTCTCCTACACTGAAGCTTTATTT. Protein: CSVELSYTEALF.

This clonotype was observed a handful of times. V is TRBV7-2 and J is TRBJ1-1, with D uncertain. V was shortened by 6 bases and J by 5 bases, with 16 bases between the two germline ends. Germline V CDR1 and CDR2: SGHTA, FQGNSA. CDR3 size: 14 residues. The CDR3 DNA follows: TGTGCCAGCAGTTCTGGCTCTGAAGGGACTGAAGCTTTCTTT. Protein product: CASSSGSEGTEAFF.

In this sample, this clonotype turned up a few times. The gene calls are TRBV7-9 and TRBJ1-1; perhaps TRBD1 as D (5 bases). Germline loops: CDR1 SEHNR, CDR2 FQNEAQ (reference sequence). The CDR3 consists of 15 residues. The V gene lost 3 bases and the J gene lost 1 base, with 12 bases spanning the gap. The chain's CDR3 is CASSFPLDRNTEAFF. The DNA of the CDR3 is TGTGCCAGCAGCTTCCCCCTTGACAGGAACACTGAAGCTTTCTTT.

The table lists this clonotype with many counts. V is TRBV3-1 and J is TRBJ1-1; 7 bases fit TRBD1. Looked up from germline, CDR1 is LGHDT and CDR2 is YNNKEL (reference sequence). V shed 4 bases and J 7 bases; nucleotides not matched to a gene: 9. The CDR3 has 14 amino acids. The CDR3 coding sequence is TGTGCCAGCAGCCTTCCGGACAGGTTAGGTGAAGCTTTCTTT. Amino acid sequence: CASSLPDRLGEAFF.

The gene calls are TRBV4-1 and TRBJ1-5, with a tentative D call TRBD1 (6 bases). CDR3 length: 17 residues. CDR1 is MGHRA and CDR2 is YSYEKL in the germline V gene. V gave up 4 bases and J gave up 0 bases, with 16 bases separating them. Here the CDR3 reads CASSLNRDTVSNQPQHF. The CDR3 bases are TGCGCCAGCAGCCTCAACCGGGACACAGTTAGCAATCAGCCCCAGCATTTT.

The chain joins TRBV12-3 or TRBV12-4 to TRBJ2-7; D might be TRBD2 (5 bases). The CDR3 sequence is 14 residues long. The germline V and J ends were trimmed by 4 bases and 2 bases, with 12 bases remaining between them. In nucleotides, the CDR3 is TGTGCCAGCAGTTCACCCCCGGGAACCTACGAGCAGTACTTC. Residues: CASSSPPGTYEQYF.

This clonotype was picked up a small number of times. The V and J genes are TRBV7-3 and TRBJ1-1; no reliable D call. CDR1 and CDR2 from the germline V gene are SGHTA and FQGTGA. Trimming removed 5 bases at V and 0 bases at J, with 7 bases between. This CDR3 is 13 amino acids long. The CDR3 loop is CASSASMNTEAFF. Here the CDR3 DNA reads TGTGCCAGCAGCGCTTCAATGAACACTGAAGCTTTCTTT.

The genes are TRBV12-3 or TRBV12-4 and TRBJ2-5, with 7 positions matching TRBD2. The V and J ends lost 9 bases and 4 bases, in that order; junction bases with no gene match: 8. There are 13 residues in the CDR3. In DNA, the CDR3 is TGTGCCAGTAGGACGGCTAGCGGAGAGACCCAGTACTTC. This encodes CASRTASGETQYF.

This clonotype turned up a few times. The chain couples TRBV5-8 to TRBJ2-3, with D possibly TRBD2 on 6 matching bases. The CDR3 consists of 16 residues. CDR1 and CDR2 from the germline V gene are SGHTS and YDEGEE. V shed 2 bases and J shed 6 bases, with 19 bases lying between them. Here the CDR3 reads CASSFGLRGAGDTQYF. CDR3 bases: TGTGCCAGCAGCTTTGGACTACGGGGCGCGGGGGATACGCAGTATTTT.

The chain carries TRBV10-3 and TRBJ1-2; unclear D gene. Germline V gene data show CDR1 as ENHRY and CDR2 as SYGVKD. V was cut by 10 bases and J by 8 bases, with 26 bases left in between. The CDR3 covers 15 residues. CDR3 nucleotide sequence: TGTGCCAACTCACCGGGAGGCGTTTTCGTAGGAGGCTACACCTTC. Its translation is CANSPGGVFVGGYTF.

This clonotype was observed a handful of times. The rearrangement links TRBV7-6 to TRBJ2-7; D uncertain. V lost 5 bases to trimming and J lost 5 bases, with 22 bases between them. The length of the CDR3 is 16 residues. Per germline, CDR1 SGHVS and CDR2 FNYEAQ. The CDR3 bases are TGTGCCAGCAGCCCATCGACCATGGTTACATCCGACGAGCAGTACTTC. As protein: CASSPSTMVTSDEQYF.

V is TRBV2 and J is TRBJ1-1; the D is unclear. The germline V gene has CDR1 SNHLY and CDR2 FYNNEI. Trimming took 0 bases from V and 2 from J, leaving 19 bases between them. CDR3 length equals 18 residues. CDR3 coding DNA: TGTGCCAGCAGTGAAGCGCTTCCGACATCCGCCTCTAACACTGAAGCTTTCTTT. It is translated as CASSEALPTSASNTEAFF.

The chain is built from TRBV10-3 and TRBJ2-7; a possible D gene is TRBD2 (6 bases). The germline V gene encodes CDR1 ENHRY and CDR2 SYGVKD. This CDR3 has 15 amino acids. V gave up 4 bases and J gave up 6 bases, with 19 bases separating them. This CDR3 is CAISAAGTPRGEQYV. CDR3 DNA: TGTGCCATCAGTGCGGCCGGGACTCCTAGGGGCGAGCAGTACGTC.